Shown below are 7 T cell receptor beta chains from a single sample sequenced in a study of neoadjuvant anti-PD-1 for oral cavity cancer. Assay used: immunoSEQ multiplex PCR; TCRdb lists only in-frame clones, some missing. The sample yields 15,000 to 20,000 clones, roughly 70% seen once. This specimen was PBMCs, taken before nivolumab (anti-PD-1) treatment. The source is a person aged 40-85 years with oral cavity squamous cell carcinoma.

The genes are TRBV6-6 and TRBJ2-5, with D maybe TRBD2 (6 bases). The length of the CDR3 is 15 residues. The germline gives CDR1 MNHNY, CDR2 SVGAGI (reference sequence). The ends were cut back, 0 bases at V and 5 bases at J, with 13 bases in the middle. Written as DNA, the CDR3 is TGTGCCAGCAGTTACTCGAGGGGCGGAGGGGAGACCCAGTACTTC. Amino acid sequence: CASSYSRGGGETQYF.

The genes are TRBV29-1 and TRBJ2-3, with D maybe TRBD1 (6 bases). The CDR3 loop spans 15 amino acids. With 2 bases removed from V and 0 bases from J, the gap between germline ends came to 12 bases. The germline CDR1 and CDR2 sequences are SQVTM and ANQGSEA. Here the CDR3 DNA reads TGCAGCGTTGAACCAGGGACAACTAGCACAGATACGCAGTATTTT. Its protein is CSVEPGTTSTDTQYF.

This sequence joins TRBV10-3 and TRBJ1-4; a weak D match, TRBD1 (5 bases). V was pared by 2 bases and J by 7 bases, with 11 bases between. The CDR3 sequence is 14 residues long. Germline-derived CDR1 and CDR2 are ENHRY and SYGVKD. In DNA form, the CDR3 reads TGTGCCATCAGTGAGGGGGGGGTTGGTGAAAAACTGTTTTTT. The encoded protein is CAISEGGVGEKLFF.

The count of this clone is one. The chain combines TRBV7-8 with TRBJ2-1; 13 bases are shared with TRBD2. This CDR3 comprises 15 residues. The V and J ends lost 4 bases and 10 bases, in that order; junction bases with no gene match: 7. Germline V gene sequence: CDR1 SGHVS, CDR2 FQNEAQ. The CDR3 spells CASSSGLAGVGEQFF. The CDR3, as DNA: TGTGCCAGCAGCTCCGGACTAGCGGGAGTAGGAGAGCAGTTCTTC.

The chain combines TRBV2 with TRBJ2-7; 8 bases fit TRBD1. V dropped 4 bases and J dropped 4; count of bases not matched to a gene: 9. Germline CDR1 SNHLY, CDR2 FYNNEI. This CDR3 is built from 15 residues. This CDR3 reads CASSGVTGAGYEQYF. DNA for the CDR3: TGTGCCAGCAGTGGTGTGACAGGGGCGGGGTACGAGCAGTACTTC.

V usage is TRBV11-2 and J usage is TRBJ1-3; D call uncertain. The CDR3 length is 16 residues. V was pared by 5 bases and J by 4 bases, with 18 bases between. Germline V gene data show CDR1 as SGHAT and CDR2 as FQNNGV. Here the CDR3 DNA reads TGTGCCAGCAGCGCTTCCGAAGGGTTTTCAGGAAACACCATATATTTT. Translating gives CASSASEGFSGNTIYF.

The rearrangement joins TRBV6-6 to TRBJ2-1; D is uncertain. Germline CDR1 MNHNY, CDR2 SVGAGI (reference sequence). Between the trimmed V and J ends, which lost 3 bases and 9 bases, there was a span of 9 bases. The length of the CDR3 is 12 residues. The chain's CDR3 is CASSYSLSEQFF. The CDR3 bases are TGTGCCAGCAGTTATAGTTTAAGTGAGCAGTTCTTC.